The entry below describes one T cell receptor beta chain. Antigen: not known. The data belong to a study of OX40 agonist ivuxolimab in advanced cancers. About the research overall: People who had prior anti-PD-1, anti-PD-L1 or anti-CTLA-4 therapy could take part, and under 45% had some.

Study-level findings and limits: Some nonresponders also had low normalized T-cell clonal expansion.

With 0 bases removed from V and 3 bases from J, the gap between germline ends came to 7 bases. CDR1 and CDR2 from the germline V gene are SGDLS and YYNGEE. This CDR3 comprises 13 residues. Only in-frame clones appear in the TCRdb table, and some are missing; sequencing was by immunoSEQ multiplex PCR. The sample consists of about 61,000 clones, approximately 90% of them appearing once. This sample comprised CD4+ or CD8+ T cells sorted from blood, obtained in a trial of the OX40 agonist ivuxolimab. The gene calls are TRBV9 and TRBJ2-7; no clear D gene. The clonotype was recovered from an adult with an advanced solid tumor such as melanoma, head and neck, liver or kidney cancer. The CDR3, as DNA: TGTGCCAGCAGCGTAGATGCCGTCTACGAGCAGTACTTC. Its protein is CASSVDAVYEQYF.